The 30 T cell receptor beta chains below come from one sample, sequenced in a study of CXCR3-negative and CXCR3-positive naive CD8 T cells. Study-wide results and limits: Naive CXCR3-positive cells had TRB CDR3s more hydrophobic than those of CXCR3-negative naive cells.

These receptors have no identified antigens. UMI-labeled 5' RACE yielded the TRB cDNA libraries. Each CDR3 protein gets one entry in TCRdb, which reprocessed the 5' RACE reads and gives no DNA. This listing includes 50,000 to 70,000 distinct CDR3 sequences. The sequencing sample was made of naive CXCR3+ CD8+ T cells from blood. Subset indicated: CD45RO-CCR7+CD27+CD95- naive CD8+ T cells expressing CXCR3 (TNR3+). The receptors were gathered from a human donor in good health. Some clones in this sample may be carry-over from other donors' samples.

V usage is TRBV19 and J usage is TRBJ1-5; absent DNA, TCRdb's TRBD1 call cannot be checked. The CDR3 covers 16 residues. Germline V CDR1 and CDR2: LNHDA, SQIVND (reference sequence). The CDR3 is CASSPAGTGLNQPQHF.

The CDR3 reads CSVVFGGSEQYF. The V call is TRBV29-1, the J call TRBJ2-7; the D call of TRBD2 rests on TCRdb alone, since no DNA is present to check it. Germline CDR1 is SQVTM and CDR2 is ANQGSEA. The CDR3 consists of 12 residues.

The chain links TRBV25-1 to TRBJ1-6. The germline gives CDR1 MGHDK, CDR2 SYGVNS. This CDR3 is 16 amino acids long. The CDR3 reads CASSEFIQGYNSPLHF.

CDR3 sequence reads: CAINPGQGDDGELFF. The J gene is TRBJ2-2, the V gene TRBV10-3; no DNA is available, so the TRBD1 call from TCRdb remains unchecked. CDR3 length equals 15 residues. CDR1 and CDR2 (germline): ENHRY, SYGVKD.

The V gene is TRBV28, the J gene TRBJ2-7; the TCRdb D gene call, TRBD1, has no DNA to confirm it. CDR3 length equals 15 residues. The V gene's germline CDR1 is MDHEN and CDR2 SYDVKM. CDR3 in amino acids: CASSLRTPVGYEQYF. The complete variable domain, with remaining parts taken from reference TRBV28 and TRBJ2-7, reads DVKVTQSSRYLVKRTGEKVFLECVQDMDHENMFWYRQDPGLGLRLIYFSYDVKMKEKGDIPEGYSVSREKKERFSLILESASTNQTSMYLCASSLRTPVGYEQYFGPGTRLTVT.

The gene calls are TRBV14 and TRBJ2-3. The CDR3 spans 16 residues. CDR1 is SGHDN, CDR2 FVKESK, per germline. CDR3 residues: CASSQGWVIGTDTQYF.

This chain links TRBV3-1 with TRBJ2-7; the TCRdb D gene call, TRBD2, has no DNA to confirm it. Per the germline V gene, CDR1 is LGHDT and CDR2 is YNNKEL (reference sequence). The CDR3 has 14 amino acids. The CDR3 loop is CASSQGASHYEQYF.

This chain joins TRBV12-3 or TRBV12-4 and TRBJ2-3; TCRdb returns TRBD1, unconfirmable since there is no DNA. CDR3 length: 14 amino acids. CDR3 in amino acids: CASSFWGSTDTQYF.

The chain employs TRBV4-1 and TRBJ2-1; TCRdb designates TRBD1, a call that cannot be tested without DNA. Germline V lookup: CDR1 MGHRA, CDR2 YSYEKL. The CDR3 length is 17 residues. CDR3: CASSRTRTEGLYNEQFF.

The rearrangement links TRBV25-1 to TRBJ1-4. Germline lookup yields CDR1 MGHDK and CDR2 SYGVNS. The CDR3 is made up of 13 amino acids. This CDR3 reads CASSDLRNEKLFF. Full variable domain (rest looked up from reference TRBV25-1 and TRBJ1-4): EADIYQTPRYLVIGTGKKITLECSQTMGHDKMYWYQQDPGMELHLIHYSYGVNSTEKGDLSSESTVSRIRTEHFPLTLESARPSHTSQYLCASSDLRNEKLFFGSGTQLSVL.

V gene TRBV12-3 or TRBV12-4 combines with J gene TRBJ2-1; TCRdb calls TRBD2, which cannot be checked without DNA. CDR3 length equals 14 residues. This CDR3 reads CASSPRATNNEQFF.

V gene TRBV7-9 combines with J gene TRBJ1-2; the D call from TCRdb, TRBD1, cannot be confirmed without DNA. Looked up from germline, CDR1 is SEHNR and CDR2 is FQNEAQ (reference sequence). This CDR3 region has 15 residues. CDR3 sequence reads: CASSRTDGDPLGYTF. Combining the CDR3 with reference TRBV7-9 and TRBJ1-2 gives the whole variable domain DTGVSQNPRHKITKRGQNVTFRCDPISEHNRLYWYRQTLGQGPEFLTYFQNEAQLEKSRLLSDRFSAERPKGSFSTLEIQRTEQGDSAMYLCASSRTDGDPLGYTFGSGTRLTVV.

J is TRBJ2-1 and V is TRBV4-2; TCRdb reports TRBD1, a call that lacks DNA to check it against. The CDR3 totals 16 residues. The germline CDR1 and CDR2 sequences are LGHNA and YNFKEQ. The CDR3: CASSQGTGGSYNEQFF.

V usage is TRBV28 and J usage is TRBJ1-1; TCRdb's D call of TRBD1 is untestable without DNA. In germline, CDR1 is MDHEN, CDR2 SYDVKM. This CDR3 spans 16 amino acids. CDR3 loop: CASSLRGQPMNTEAFF.

The chain is built from TRBV5-1 and TRBJ1-1. The germline gives CDR1 SGHRS, CDR2 YFSETQ. This CDR3 region has 13 residues. The CDR3: CASSLESELGAFF.

The chain joins TRBV7-3 to TRBJ2-7. The CDR3 covers 14 residues. From germline, CDR1 is SGHTA and CDR2 FQGTGA. Here the CDR3 reads CASSLSAAHYEQYF.

The chain carries TRBV4-3 and TRBJ2-3. Looked up from germline, CDR1 is LGHNA and CDR2 is YSLEER. This CDR3 is 13 amino acids long. This CDR3 reads CASSISVSDTQYF.

The chain recombines TRBV25-1 with TRBJ2-7. The CDR3 spans 15 residues. Germline V gene data show CDR1 as MGHDK and CDR2 as SYGVNS. The CDR3 spells CASSELGSETYEQYF.

The chain links TRBV20-1 to TRBJ1-5. CDR3 size: 16 residues. Germline CDR1 and CDR2: DFQATT and SNEGSKA (reference sequence). This chain's CDR3 is CSARGITHGPNQPQHF.

This chain links TRBV11-2 with TRBJ1-1; TCRdb lists TRBD1, though no DNA is available to test this call. Germline assignment: CDR1 SGHAT and CDR2 FQNNGV. CDR3 length equals 16 residues. The CDR3 protein is CASSLDLAGADTEAFF.

The CDR3: CASSRDRGIDEQFF. The genes are TRBV28 and TRBJ2-1; the TRBD1 assignment by TCRdb is unverifiable without DNA. CDR3 length equals 14 residues. Per germline, CDR1 MDHEN and CDR2 SYDVKM.

This rearrangement joins TRBV7-6 to TRBJ2-7; the D call of TRBD1 rests on TCRdb alone, since no DNA is present to check it. CDR1 SGHVS and CDR2 FNYEAQ come from the germline V gene. There are 15 residues in the CDR3. The CDR3 loop is CASSLSQQGAYEQYF.

The rearrangement joins TRBV7-2 to TRBJ2-1; TCRdb's D gene call, TRBD1, goes unchecked for lack of DNA. The CDR3 is 17 amino acids. Germline CDR1 reads SGHTA; CDR2 reads FQGNSA. This CDR3 is CASSRHPGTGVYNEQFF.

This CDR3 is CASSQELRVPYEQYF. This sequence joins TRBV3-1 and TRBJ2-7; as DNA is missing, the TRBD2 call by TCRdb cannot be tested. In germline, CDR1 is LGHDT, CDR2 YNNKEL (reference sequence). The CDR3 consists of 15 residues.

The V gene is TRBV13, the J gene TRBJ1-4; TCRdb gives TRBD1 as the D gene, but with no DNA this cannot be confirmed. Germline V gene lookup returns CDR1 PRHDT and CDR2 FYEKMQ (reference sequence). The CDR3 extends over 18 amino acids. This chain's CDR3 is CASSNSPGTGPFNEKLFF. Variable domain in full (rest from reference TRBV13 and TRBJ1-4): AAGVIQSPRHLIKEKRETATLKCYPIPRHDTVYWYQQGPGQDPQFLISFYEKMQSDKGSIPDRFSAQQFSDYHSELNMSSLELGDSALYFCASSNSPGTGPFNEKLFFGSGTQLSVL.

The chain recombines TRBV5-1 with TRBJ2-7; with no DNA, the TCRdb D assignment of TRBD1 cannot be verified. Germline assignment: CDR1 SGHRS and CDR2 YFSETQ. There are 17 residues in the CDR3. The CDR3 is CASSPPGGGVSKYEQYF.

V usage is TRBV7-2 and J usage is TRBJ2-2. Germline-derived CDR1 and CDR2 are SGHTA and FQGNSA. The CDR3 sequence is 17 residues long. The CDR3 loop is CASSLVPRSVYTGELFF.

The rearrangement links TRBV25-1 to TRBJ2-1; TCRdb's assignment of TRBD1 cannot be checked, as there is no DNA. The CDR3 loop spans 15 amino acids. The V gene's germline CDR1 is MGHDK and CDR2 SYGVNS. The CDR3 region is CASSESPVSYNEQFF.

This chain connects TRBV7-9 to TRBJ2-7. The CDR3 contains 12 residues. CDR1 SEHNR and CDR2 FQNEAQ come from the germline V gene (reference sequence). The CDR3 sequence is CASSSYSHEQYF.

The chain links TRBV7-2 to TRBJ2-7. The CDR3 is 14 amino acids. CDR1 and CDR2 from the germline V gene are SGHTA and FQGNSA. The CDR3 spells CASSFGSYTYEQYF.